The 9 T cell receptor beta chains given below trace back to one sample, sequenced in a study of early T cells in non-severe SARS-CoV-2 infection. TCRdb reprocessed the 5' RACE reads via MiXCR and lists one record per CDR3 protein. The sample has under 65,000 distinct CDR3 sequences; around 14% are singletons. Sequencing used whole blood, obtained at baseline. All receptors come from an adult who was a healthcare worker with PCR-confirmed SARS-CoV-2 infection or an uninfected control (not recorded which).

This clonotype was recorded many times. The CDR3 DNA reads TGTGCCAGCAGCTTAGAATTGCGGGACCAGCAGTACTTC. It codes for CASSLELRDQQYF. The chain carries TRBV7-9 and TRBJ2-7; maybe TRBD2 (6 bases). This CDR3 is built from 13 residues. Germline V lookup: CDR1 SEHNR, CDR2 FQNEAQ (reference sequence). V was shortened by 1 base and J by 8 bases, with 12 bases between the two germline ends.

The CDR3 DNA reads TGCAGCGTTGCCGTTGGTCGTGACACTGAAGCTTTCTTT. Encoded protein: CSVAVGRDTEAFF. The chain uses TRBV29-1 and TRBJ1-1; D call uncertain. CDR1 is SQVTM and CDR2 is ANQGSEA in the germline V gene. The CDR3 has 13 amino acids. Trimming removed 4 bases at V and 3 bases at J, with 12 bases between.

V and J are TRBV29-1 and TRBJ1-4, with 9 bases aligning to TRBD1. The CDR3 has 13 amino acids. Germline CDR1 SQVTM, CDR2 ANQGSEA. Germline trimming cut 7 bases from V and 6 bases from J; bases unmatched to any gene: 6. The CDR3 protein is CSAGTGFDEKLFF. For the CDR3, the DNA is TGCAGCGCCGGGACAGGGTTTGATGAAAAACTGTTTTTT.

The V call is TRBV29-1, the J call TRBJ1-2; 8 positions agree with TRBD1. The CDR3 covers 13 residues. From germline, CDR1 is SQVTM and CDR2 ANQGSEA. The ends lost 3 bases at V and 8 bases at J; junction bases unmatched: 8. The CDR3 DNA is TGCAGCGTTGAGGGGACAGGCCTATCCGGCTACACCTTC. This translates into CSVEGTGLSGYTF.

Only a few counts were recorded for this clonotype. The J gene is TRBJ2-2, the V gene TRBV9; 10 bases map to TRBD1. The CDR3 runs to 17 residues. Per the germline V gene, CDR1 is SGDLS and CDR2 is YYNGEE. V lost 2 bases and J lost 2; bases outside the gene matches: 6. The CDR3 loop is CASSVGQGPPNTGELFF. In nucleotides, the CDR3 is TGTGCCAGCAGCGTGGGACAGGGGCCGCCAAACACCGGGGAGCTGTTTTTT.

This clonotype was seen a handful of times. This rearrangement joins TRBV6-5 to TRBJ2-1, with a weak D call TRBD2 (5 bases). The CDR3 length is 14 residues. CDR1 and CDR2 from the germline V gene are MNHEY and SVGAGI. V was shortened by 2 bases and J by 9 bases, with 14 bases between the two germline ends. CDR3 bases: TGTGCCAGCAGTTACGTGGGAGAGTCGGGTGAGCAGTTCTTC. Translating it yields CASSYVGESGEQFF.

This clonotype was recorded at least ten times. The V call is TRBV2, the J call TRBJ1-4, with 8 bases fitting TRBD1. Looked up from germline, CDR1 is SNHLY and CDR2 is FYNNEI. This CDR3 comprises 17 residues. The J segment lost 4 bases and the V segment lost 2 bases, leaving 9 bases of the junction unmatched. This CDR3 is CASSEPKTGENNEKLFF. For the CDR3, the DNA is TGTGCCAGCAGTGAACCTAAGACAGGGGAGAATAATGAAAAACTGTTTTTT.

This clonotype has at least ten counts. The chain employs TRBV3-1 and TRBJ1-2; no reliable D call. Germline assignment: CDR1 LGHDT and CDR2 YNNKEL (reference sequence). The CDR3 has 13 residues. Trimming removed 6 bases at V and 8 bases at J, with 16 bases between. CDR3 DNA: TGTGCCAGCAGTCCCGACCGATTCCGGGGCTACACCTTC. Protein sequence: CASSPDRFRGYTF.

The rearrangement joins TRBV3-1 to TRBJ2-1, with 9 bases matching TRBD1. Looked up from germline, CDR1 is LGHDT and CDR2 is YNNKEL (reference sequence). This CDR3 spans 16 amino acids. After removal of 0 bases from V and 7 bases from J, the junction contained 7 bases not matched to a gene. The CDR3 loop is CASSQERTGAWNEQFF. The CDR3 region has the DNA TGTGCCAGCAGCCAAGAACGGACAGGGGCCTGGAATGAGCAGTTCTTC.